The clone carrying this T cell receptor beta chain has just one count. Antigen: not known. These data originate in a study of type 1 regulatory T cells. Whole-study context: An in vitro protocol generated T-allo10, a Tr1-enriched, alloantigen-specific CD4 T cell product.

Graft donor-derived T-allo10 cells were described as host-alloantigen-specific, anergic, and alloantigen-specifically suppressive. The V gene's germline CDR1 is SGHDT and CDR2 YYEEEE. The CDR3 has 15 residues. J gave up 2 bases and V 1 base, and 6 bases lay outside the gene matches. One entry per CDR3 protein, called by TCRdb with MiXCR from the reads. The table shows roughly 71,000 distinct CDR3 sequences, with approximately 64% occurring only once. This chain links TRBV5-6 with TRBJ2-7; 7 bases match TRBD2. Sequencing was done on a sample of cultured T cells, either the whole culture or a sorted T cell fraction (not recorded which). Subset denoted: Tr1-enriched cell product generated in vitro against host alloantigens. This sequence was found in a human donor in good health. DNA for the CDR3: TGTGCCAGCAGCTTGTTAACGGGAGGTCCCTACGAGCAGTACTTC. This gives the protein CASSLLTGGPYEQYF.